This TCR beta chain is drawn from a study of blood T cell repertoires in COVID-19. Whole-study context: The United States, Italy and Spain were the sources of the acute and convalescent COVID-19 samples.

Study processing details: Counts of nucleated cells, estimated from reference gene primer amplification, were obtained. Data came from immunoSEQ multiplex PCR; TCRdb stores just in-frame clones and leaves some out. V and J calls and clone size come straight from that table; D and trimming were deduced from the DNA. The data contain about 100,000 clones, more than 75% of them singletons. Germline assignment: CDR1 SNHLY and CDR2 FYNNEI. The CDR3 loop spans 14 amino acids. V was shortened by 2 bases and J by 4 bases, with 11 bases between the two germline ends. This sequence originates from a young man in a cohort sampled during active COVID-19. Material: peripheral blood. This rearrangement joins TRBV2 to TRBJ2-5, with D possibly being TRBD2 (5 bases). The CDR3 DNA follows: TGTGCCAGCAGTGAATTTTCCGGGGTAGAGACCCAGTACTTC. This encodes CASSEFSGVETQYF.